The clone carrying this TCR beta chain was seen just once. The sample is drawn from a study of blood T cell repertoires in COVID-19. About the research overall: Both acute and convalescent COVID-19 samples were obtained from the United States, Italy and Spain. T cells, B-cell-depleted T cells, or PBMCs provided the cDNA or gDNA that served as material.

As processed by the authors: Amplification of reference gene primers provided the estimated nucleated cell counts. Profiling relied on immunoSEQ multiplex PCR, and the TCRdb table lists in-frame clones only, not all of them. Clonal size and the V and J genes are those of that table, whereas D and trimming came from the DNA. Here the sample spans more than 200,000 clones, approximately 78% being singletons. This CDR3 contains 12 residues. Trimming pared 11 bases from V and 4 bases from J, leaving 9 bases between. Germline V gene sequence: CDR1 MNHEY, CDR2 SMNVEV (reference sequence). The sequence was obtained from an elderly woman with acute or convalescent COVID-19. Sequencing was carried out using peripheral blood. The chain carries TRBV27 and TRBJ1-6; possibly TRBD1 for D (5 bases). The CDR3 protein is CAERGYNSPLHF. The CDR3 DNA reads as TGTGCCGAGCGGGGGTATAATTCACCCCTCCACTTT.